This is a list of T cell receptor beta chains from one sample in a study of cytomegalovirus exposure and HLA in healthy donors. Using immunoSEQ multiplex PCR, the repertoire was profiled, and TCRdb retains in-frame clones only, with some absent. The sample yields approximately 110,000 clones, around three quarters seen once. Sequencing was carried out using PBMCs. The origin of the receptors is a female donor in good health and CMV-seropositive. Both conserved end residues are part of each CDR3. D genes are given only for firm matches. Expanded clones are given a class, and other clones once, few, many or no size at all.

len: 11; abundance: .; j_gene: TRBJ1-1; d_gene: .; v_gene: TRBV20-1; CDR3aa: CSAQRGTEAFF; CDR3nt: TGCAGTGCCCAACGGGGCACTGAAGCTTTCTTT
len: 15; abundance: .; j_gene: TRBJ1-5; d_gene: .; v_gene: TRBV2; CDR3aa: CASLQSGQGRQPQHF; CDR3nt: TGTGCCAGCCTTCAATCGGGCCAGGGGCGGCAGCCCCAGCATTTT
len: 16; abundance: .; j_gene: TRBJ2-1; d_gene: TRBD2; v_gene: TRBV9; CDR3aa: CASSPLAGAGTNEQFF; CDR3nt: TGTGCCAGCAGCCCACTAGCGGGGGCCGGAACCAATGAGCAGTTCTTC
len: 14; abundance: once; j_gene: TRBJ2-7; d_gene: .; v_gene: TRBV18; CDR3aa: CASSPPGQSYEQYF; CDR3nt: TGTGCCAGCTCACCACCGGGGCAGTCCTACGAGCAGTACTTC
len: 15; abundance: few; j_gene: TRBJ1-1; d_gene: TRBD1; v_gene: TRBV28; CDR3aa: CASSSSDRVLGEAFF; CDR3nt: TGTGCCAGCAGTAGTTCGGACAGGGTCTTAGGTGAAGCTTTCTTT
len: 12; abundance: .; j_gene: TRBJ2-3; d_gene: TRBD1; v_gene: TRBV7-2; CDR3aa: CATRQGSDTQYF; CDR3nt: TGTGCCACTCGACAGGGCTCAGATACGCAGTATTTT
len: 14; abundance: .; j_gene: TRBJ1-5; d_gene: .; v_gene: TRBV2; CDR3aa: CASKAGSSNQPQHF; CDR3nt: TGTGCCAGCAAGGCGGGTTCAAGCAATCAGCCCCAGCATTTT
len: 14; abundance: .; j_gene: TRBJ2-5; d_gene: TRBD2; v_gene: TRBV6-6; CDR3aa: CASSYSGGGETQYF; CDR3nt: TGTGCCAGCAGTTACAGCGGGGGGGGAGAGACCCAGTACTTC
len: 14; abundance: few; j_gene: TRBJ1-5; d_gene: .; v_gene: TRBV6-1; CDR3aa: CASSGQVANQPQHF; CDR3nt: TGTGCCAGCAGTGGACAAGTGGCTAATCAGCCCCAGCATTTT
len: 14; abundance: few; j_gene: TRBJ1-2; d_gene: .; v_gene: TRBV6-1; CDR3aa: CATDGALGGGGYTF; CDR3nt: TGTGCCACCGACGGAGCGTTGGGGGGGGGTGGCTACACCTTC
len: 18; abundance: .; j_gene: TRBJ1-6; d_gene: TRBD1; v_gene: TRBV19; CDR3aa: CASSILRDRGTSNTALHF; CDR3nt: TGTGCCAGTAGTATTCTGAGGGACAGGGGAACCAGTAACACGGCCCTCCACTTT
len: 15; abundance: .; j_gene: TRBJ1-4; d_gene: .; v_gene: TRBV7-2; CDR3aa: CASSLAQGTNEKLFF; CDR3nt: TGTGCCAGCAGCTTAGCGCAGGGCACTAATGAAAAACTGTTTTTT
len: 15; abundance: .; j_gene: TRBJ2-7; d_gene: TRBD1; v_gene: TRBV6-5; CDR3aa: CASSSTGTGDYEQYF; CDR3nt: TGTGCCAGCAGTTCCACCGGGACAGGGGACTACGAGCAGTACTTC
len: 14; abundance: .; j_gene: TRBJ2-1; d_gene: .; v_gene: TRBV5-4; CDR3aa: CAIGGGASYNEQFF; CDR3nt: TGTGCCATCGGCGGGGGCGCTTCCTACAATGAGCAGTTCTTC
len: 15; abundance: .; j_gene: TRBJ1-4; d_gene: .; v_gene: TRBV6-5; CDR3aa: CASSYSTGVGEKLFF; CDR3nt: TGTGCCAGCAGTTACTCGACCGGGGTGGGTGAAAAACTGTTTTTT
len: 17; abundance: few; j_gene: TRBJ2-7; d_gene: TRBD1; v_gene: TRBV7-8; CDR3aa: CASSLGGLTGWSYEQYF; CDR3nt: TGTGCCAGCAGCTTAGGAGGATTGACAGGGTGGTCCTACGAGCAGTACTTC
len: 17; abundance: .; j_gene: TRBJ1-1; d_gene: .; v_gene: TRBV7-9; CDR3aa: CASSLVGGILMNTEAFF; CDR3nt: TGTGCCAGCAGCTTAGTGGGCGGGATTTTAATGAACACTGAAGCTTTCTTT
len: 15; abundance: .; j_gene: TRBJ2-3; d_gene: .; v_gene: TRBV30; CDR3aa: CAWSTQRLSTDTQYF; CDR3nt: TGTGCCTGGAGTACCCAGCGGCTCAGCACAGATACGCAGTATTTT
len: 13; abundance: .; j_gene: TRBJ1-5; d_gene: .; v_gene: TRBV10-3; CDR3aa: CAISGGQHQPQHF; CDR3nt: TGTGCCATCAGTGGGGGCCAGCATCAGCCCCAGCATTTT
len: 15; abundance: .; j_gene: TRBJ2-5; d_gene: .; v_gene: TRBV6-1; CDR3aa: CASSPTGFTEETQYF; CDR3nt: TGTGCCAGCAGTCCTACAGGGTTTACCGAAGAGACCCAGTACTTC
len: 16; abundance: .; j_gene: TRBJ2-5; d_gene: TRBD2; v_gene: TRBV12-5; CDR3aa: CASGKELAGGQETQYF; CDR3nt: TGTGCTAGTGGAAAAGAACTAGCGGGGGGCCAAGAGACCCAGTACTTC
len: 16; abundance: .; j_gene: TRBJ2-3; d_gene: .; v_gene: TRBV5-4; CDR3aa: CASSLGGETGTDTQYF; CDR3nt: TGTGCCAGCAGCTTGGGTGGGGAGACGGGCACAGATACGCAGTATTTT
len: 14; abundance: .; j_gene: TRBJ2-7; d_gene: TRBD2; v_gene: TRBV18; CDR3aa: CASSRGGSSYEQYF; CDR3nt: TGTGCCAGCTCACGGGGCGGGAGCTCCTACGAGCAGTACTTC
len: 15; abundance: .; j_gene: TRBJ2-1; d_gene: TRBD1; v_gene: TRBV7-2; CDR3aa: CASSLEGQGYNEQFF; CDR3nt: TGTGCCAGCAGCTTAGAGGGACAGGGATACAATGAGCAGTTCTTC
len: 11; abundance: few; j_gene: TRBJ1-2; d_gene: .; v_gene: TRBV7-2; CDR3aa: CAMERDYGYTF; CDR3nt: TGTGCCATGGAACGGGACTATGGCTACACCTTC
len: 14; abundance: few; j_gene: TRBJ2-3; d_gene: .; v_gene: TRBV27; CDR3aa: CASSLYTQADTQYF; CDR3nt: TGTGCCAGCAGTTTATATACTCAGGCAGATACGCAGTATTTT
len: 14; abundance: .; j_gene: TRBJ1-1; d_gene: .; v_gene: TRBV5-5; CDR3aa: CASSQGTMNTEAFF; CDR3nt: TGTGCCAGCAGCCAGGGGACGATGAACACTGAAGCTTTCTTT
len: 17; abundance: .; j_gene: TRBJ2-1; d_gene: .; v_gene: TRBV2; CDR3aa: CASSVSGGNLKVNEQFF; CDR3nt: TGTGCCAGCAGTGTATCCGGGGGAAATCTAAAGGTCAATGAGCAGTTCTTC
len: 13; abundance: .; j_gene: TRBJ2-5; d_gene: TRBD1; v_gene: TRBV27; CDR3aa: CASSTGGRETQYF; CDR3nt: TGTGCCAGCAGCACAGGGGGTCGGGAGACCCAGTACTTC
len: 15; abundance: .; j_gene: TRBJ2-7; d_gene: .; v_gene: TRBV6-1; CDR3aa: CASSEARGLSYEQYF; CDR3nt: TGTGCCAGCAGTGAAGCGCGGGGGCTATCCTACGAGCAGTACTTC
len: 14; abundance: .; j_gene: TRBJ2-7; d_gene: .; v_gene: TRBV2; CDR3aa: CASSAGFGGGEQYF; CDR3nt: TGTGCCAGCAGTGCAGGTTTCGGGGGAGGTGAGCAGTACTTC
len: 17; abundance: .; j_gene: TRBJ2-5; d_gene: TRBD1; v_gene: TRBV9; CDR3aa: CASSAYGQGGVQETQYF; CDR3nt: TGTGCCAGCAGCGCCTACGGACAGGGGGGCGTTCAAGAGACCCAGTACTTC
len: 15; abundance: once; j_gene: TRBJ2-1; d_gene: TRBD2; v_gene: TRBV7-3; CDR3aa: CASSPSGRAFDEQFF; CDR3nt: TGTGCCAGCAGCCCCAGCGGGAGGGCCTTCGATGAGCAGTTCTTC
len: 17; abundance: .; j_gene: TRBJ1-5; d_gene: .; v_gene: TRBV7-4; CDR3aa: CASSFSVRSWSNQPQHF; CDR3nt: TGTGCCAGCAGCTTTTCTGTACGGTCGTGGAGCAATCAGCCCCAGCATTTT
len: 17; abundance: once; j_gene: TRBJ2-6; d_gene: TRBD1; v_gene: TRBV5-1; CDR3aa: CASIPGQHGSGANVLTF; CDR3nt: TGCGCCAGCATACCGGGACAGCACGGCTCTGGGGCCAACGTCCTGACTTTC
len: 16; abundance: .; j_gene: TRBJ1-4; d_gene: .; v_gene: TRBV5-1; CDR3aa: CASSFWGRATNEKLFF; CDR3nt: TGCGCCAGCAGCTTTTGGGGGCGGGCAACTAATGAAAAACTGTTTTTT
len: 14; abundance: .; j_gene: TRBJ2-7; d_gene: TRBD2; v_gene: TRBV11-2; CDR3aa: CASREASGRFQQYF; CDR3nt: TGTGCCAGCAGAGAGGCTAGCGGGAGGTTCCAGCAGTACTTC
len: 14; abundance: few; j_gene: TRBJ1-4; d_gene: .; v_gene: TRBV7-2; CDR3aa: CASSLQGTNEKLFF; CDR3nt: TGTGCCAGCAGCTTACAGGGAACTAATGAAAAACTGTTTTTT
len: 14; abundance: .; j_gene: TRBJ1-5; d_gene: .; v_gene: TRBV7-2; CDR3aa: CASSLRGENQPQHF; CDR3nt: TGTGCCAGCAGCCTGCGGGGGGAGAATCAGCCCCAGCATTTT
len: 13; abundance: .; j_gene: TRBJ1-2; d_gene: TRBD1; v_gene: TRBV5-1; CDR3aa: CASSWEQGFGYTF; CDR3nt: TGCGCCAGCAGCTGGGAACAGGGGTTTGGCTACACCTTC
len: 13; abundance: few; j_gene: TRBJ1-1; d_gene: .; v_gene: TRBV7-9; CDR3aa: CASSPEGSPQAFF; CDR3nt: TGTGCCAGCAGCCCCGAGGGCTCCCCCCAAGCTTTCTTT